This T cell receptor (beta chain) was observed in a study of blood T cell repertoires in COVID-19. Looking at the study overall: Acute and convalescent COVID-19 specimens originated in the United States, Italy and Spain. From T cells, B-cell-depleted T cells, or PBMCs came the material, which was cDNA or gDNA.

In the original processing: Scientists estimated how many nucleated cells there were by amplifying reference gene primers. Produced via immunoSEQ multiplex PCR; TCRdb's table is partial and in-frame only. V and J calls and clone size are as listed in that table; D and trimming were resolved from the DNA. The sample includes tens of thousands of clones, roughly 86% of them seen just once. The CDR3 spans 15 residues. The V gene's germline CDR1 is SGHTA and CDR2 FQGNSA. V was clipped by 5 bases and J by 1 base, with 15 bases between them. The chain joins TRBV7-2 to TRBJ2-7, with D perhaps TRBD1 (6 bases). The receptor's source is an elderly man with active COVID-19. Sequencing was done on a sample of peripheral blood. CDR3 in amino acids: CASSPRRDKSYEQYF. DNA for the CDR3: TGTGCCAGCAGCCCCCGCCGGGACAAGTCCTACGAGCAGTACTTC.